This T cell receptor (beta chain) is from a study of CD8 T cells in ankylosing spondylitis. Concerning this clonotype itself: Its antigen remains unknown.

Per germline, CDR1 SGHRS and CDR2 YFSETQ. This CDR3 region has 13 residues. V shed 7 bases and J shed 1 base, with 9 bases lying between them. Notes on the study in general: Earlier authors reported some of these motif variants in reactive arthritis synovial fluid and blood. There was reportedly significant enrichment of clones that were disease-linked in matched ankylosing spondylitis synovial fluid. A TCR beta motif made of under 10 highly homologous variants seemed typical of ankylosing spondylitis blood.

MiXCR, applied by TCRdb to the 5' RACE reads, yields one record per CDR3 protein. The table includes roughly 240,000 distinct CDR3 sequences, more than 25% detected once. The clonotype was recovered from a male donor with ankylosing spondylitis or in good health (not recorded which). The specimen sequenced was blood, either unsorted or a sorted T cell fraction (not recorded which). J is TRBJ1-5 and V is TRBV5-1, with D possibly being TRBD1 (6 bases). The DNA of the CDR3 is TGCGCCAGCCGACAGGCGAGCAATCAGCCCCAGCATTTT. The encoded protein is CASRQASNQPQHF.